This T cell receptor beta chain was recovered during a study of blood T cell repertoires in COVID-19. In the study overall: COVID-19 samples, acute and convalescent, were from the United States, Italy and Spain. T cells, B-cell-depleted T cells, or PBMCs supplied cDNA or gDNA.

The CDR3 totals 13 residues. The ends were cut back, 3 bases at V and 7 bases at J, with 13 bases in the middle. Source study methods: Amplification from reference gene primers served as the basis for estimated nucleated cell counts. Assay used: immunoSEQ multiplex PCR; TCRdb lists only in-frame clones, some missing. V, J and clone size derive from that table, while D and trimming were established from the DNA sequence. Here the sample spans approximately 170,000 clones, approximately 85% being singletons. The chain carries TRBV12-3 or TRBV12-4 and TRBJ2-7; perhaps TRBD1 as D (5 bases). This clonotype originated in a man aged 55 to 69 who had recovered from COVID-19. Material: peripheral blood. Written as DNA, the CDR3 is TGTGCCAGCAGTTTGTCAGGGTTGAAGGAGCAGTACTTC. This sequence encodes CASSLSGLKEQYF.